Sequencing of this T cell receptor (beta chain) was carried out in a study of blood T cell repertoires in COVID-19. Study background: Both acute and convalescent COVID-19 samples were obtained from the United States, Italy and Spain. PBMCs, B-cell-depleted T cells, or T cells provided the cDNA or gDNA that made up the material.

Per the authors' pipeline: Estimation of nucleated cell counts was performed using reference gene primer amplification. Only in-frame clones appear in the TCRdb table, and some are missing; sequencing was by immunoSEQ multiplex PCR. From that table come the V and J calls and clone size; the DNA was used to work out D and trimming. The profile shows roughly 92,000 clones, 80% to 90% of them singletons. Germline V gives CDR1 SGHTA, CDR2 FQGNSA. Trimming removed 5 bases from V and 7 bases from J, with 14 bases in between. This CDR3 is 13 amino acids long. V gene TRBV7-2 combines with J gene TRBJ1-1; D not resolved. Sample: peripheral blood. The clonotype originates from an elderly woman with acute or convalescent COVID-19. CDR3 bases: TGTGCCAGCAGCCCCCCGGCCGAGGATGAAGCTTTCTTT. It yields the protein CASSPPAEDEAFF.